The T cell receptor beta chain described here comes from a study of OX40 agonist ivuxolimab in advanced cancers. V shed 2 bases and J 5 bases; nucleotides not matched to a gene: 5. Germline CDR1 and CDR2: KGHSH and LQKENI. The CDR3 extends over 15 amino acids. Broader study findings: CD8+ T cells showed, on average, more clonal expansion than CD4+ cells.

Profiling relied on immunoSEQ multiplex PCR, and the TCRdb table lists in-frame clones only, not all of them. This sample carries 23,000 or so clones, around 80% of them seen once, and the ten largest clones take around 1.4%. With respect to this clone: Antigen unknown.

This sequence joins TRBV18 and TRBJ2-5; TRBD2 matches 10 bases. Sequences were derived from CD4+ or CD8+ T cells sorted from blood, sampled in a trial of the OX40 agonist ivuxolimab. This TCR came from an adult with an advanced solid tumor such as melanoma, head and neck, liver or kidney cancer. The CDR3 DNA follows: TGTGCCAGCTCACCAGAGGCTAGCGGGGGTGAGACCCAGTACTTC. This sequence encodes CASSPEASGGETQYF.